This TCR beta chain appears in the sequencing data of a study of shared clonotypes between healthy human individuals (dated by TCRdb to 2020 to 2021). Background on the whole study: A few men and a couple of women, aged 18 to 49 years, made up the cohort. For each donor, CD4 naive and CD4 memory were each run on three plates, CD8 naive on two plates, and CD8 memory on one plate. To estimate repertoire size and how much clonotype sharing occurs between individuals, the study deeply sequenced the blood TCR repertoires of five or six healthy adults. To increase sequencing depth and limit assay-specific biases, different laboratories used diverse techniques to prepare libraries and sequence TCR repertoires. Per donor, leukapheresis produced somewhere between about 0.9 and 9.5 billion PBMCs. Findings and caveats that apply to the study as a whole: Sampling was restricted to blood, and TCR repertoires in tissues likely differ from the TCR repertoires found in blood. Based on pairwise subsampling, the degree of clonotype sharing among donors was expected to be affected by sequencing depth. Incomplete sequencing was indicated by rarefaction of sorted-subset datasets, despite the large sequencing depth. The small number of donors limited the genetic and exposure-history diversity represented. About 5% of naive CD4, around 3.5% of naive CD8, 2.3% of memory CD4, and approximately 0.4% of memory CD8 clonotypes were shared across four donors. Compared with non-shared clonotypes, clonotypes shared by all four sorted-subset donors had higher generation probabilities. Estimated clonotype richness was generally larger for naive than for memory subsets.

With respect to this clone: The antigen it recognizes is unknown. No quality values exist for individual bases; no much larger clone is one base distant.

Clipping removes 2 bases from V and 10 bases from J, with 3 as the unmatched junction base count. There are 15 amino acids in the CDR3, from cysteine to phenylalanine inclusive. The CDR3 DNA has 45 bases and is translated from base 1. From the germline V gene (reference sequence), CDR1 is MNHEY and CDR2 is SMNVEV. Using the deep immunoSEQ assay, multiplex PCR amplified TCR CDR3 regions from genomic DNA. Extracted genomic DNA from each cell subset was distributed evenly across all wells of several immunoSEQ 96-well plates, and each plate was treated as a replicate. Each replicate PCR for sorted subsets received 200 ng genomic DNA, equal to about 30,000 T cell genomes. The purified libraries were quantified using a Qubit 3.0 fluorometer, sized with a Bioanalyzer 2100, and then quantified again using the KAPA Library Quantification kit. Every immunoSEQ 96-well plate was sequenced on a separate single-read 150-cycle Illumina NextSeq 550 flow cell. Under the source paper's analysis protocol: The immunoSEQ output contained only junctional sequences without quality scores, so filtering could not match that applied to full-length reads. To assign V/J genes and CDR3, sequences were annotated using PyIR, a Python wrapper for IgBLAST v1.9, with IMGT germline references. Any read was removed if the V/J assignment was weak (E-value above 1e-6), the CDR3 was missing, or the read contained stop codons, out-of-frame junctions, or ambiguous translated residues. V3J clonotypes were defined as sequences sharing the same inferred V gene, J gene, and CDR3 amino acid sequence. The percentage overlap between two repertoires was calculated by dividing the number of shared unique clonotypes by the size of the smaller repertoire. Richness of each repertoire was evaluated using RTK rarefaction, the Chao1 estimator, and Recon v2.1 estimates of unobserved clonotypes. OLGA was used to compute generation probabilities for all TCRbeta clonotypes that the gDNA method yielded from a handful of donors. Here the immuneACCESS table is served through TCRdb, limited to in-frame sequences with V and J called. Missing clones are a known gap in these copies; in checked studies unresolved V genes cover under half, and the rest lacks a known reason. The V and J calls and clone size are taken from that table; D and trimming were inferred from the DNA. The sample profile shows roughly 550,000 clones; just under 97% of them were found once. 0.085% to 0.11% of the sample rests with the top ten.

For the CD8 naive samples, CD45RO-negative cells were positively selected for CCR7, yielding a CD45RA+CCR7+ population from which TemRA cells were excluded. The donors were healthy, HIV-negative adults who had no recently reported acute infections or vaccinations. All donors were Caucasian adults living in Nashville, Tennessee, USA. Blood was collected by leukapheresis, and PBMCs were isolated by Ficoll-Histopaque density gradient centrifugation and then cryopreserved in liquid nitrogen vapor phase. Analytical flow cytometry was used to check the purity and quantity of each magnetically sorted T cell population. Genomic DNA was isolated from every sorted fraction and measured by UV absorbance on a Nanodrop 2000c.

This TCR was recovered from a woman in her 30s in good health. The sample taken for sequencing was naive CD8+ T cells sorted from blood. The cell subset or site label on this specimen signifies: CD45RA+CCR7+. This chain is built from TRBV27 and TRBJ2-1; 15 central nucleotides agree with TRBD2. The nucleotide sequence reads TGTGCCAGCAGTTTAGGACTAGCGGGAGGGTCGGAGCAGTTCTTC. The translation is CASSLGLAGGSEQFF.